This T cell receptor (beta chain) was captured by sequencing in a study of T cell changes during pregnancy in multiple sclerosis. With 5 bases removed from V and 2 bases from J, the gap between germline ends came to 16 bases. Germline CDR1 reads MNHEY; CDR2 reads SVGAGI. This CDR3 is built from 15 residues. This table comes from immunoSEQ multiplex PCR, and its TCRdb copy is limited to in-frame clones, with some not included. In the table there are 50,000 to 55,000 clones, about nine tenths of which are singletons. The sequences come from CD4+ T cells from peripheral blood mononuclear cells, collected in the third trimester of pregnancy. This sequence was found in a female donor with multiple sclerosis, enrolled in a pregnancy study. The chain links TRBV6-5 to TRBJ2-7, with a weak D call TRBD2 (8 bases). The CDR3 nucleotides read TGTGCCAGCAGTCTCGGGGGGGACAGAACCTACGAGCAGTACTTC. Translating it yields CASSLGGDRTYEQYF.